Shown below are 23 T cell receptor beta chains from a single sample sequenced in a study of blood T cell repertoires in COVID-19. The method was immunoSEQ multiplex PCR; TCRdb's version includes in-frame clones alone and lacks a portion of them. Here the sample spans around 150,000 clones, 70% to 90% being singletons. The specimen sequenced was peripheral blood. These receptor sequences come from a middle-aged man with acute or convalescent COVID-19.

The rearrangement links TRBV7-6 to TRBJ2-3; maybe TRBD2 (7 bases). Germline values: CDR1 SGHVS, CDR2 FNYEAQ. CDR3 length equals 16 residues. V was clipped by 5 bases and J by 4 bases, with 19 bases between them. This CDR3 reads CASSPGGGKGADTQYF. The CDR3 nucleotides are TGTGCCAGCAGCCCGGGGGGCGGGAAAGGCGCAGATACGCAGTATTTT.

This rearrangement joins TRBV11-2 to TRBJ2-1; possible D gene TRBD2, 6 bases. Germline V gene data show CDR1 as SGHAT and CDR2 as FQNNGV. The V and J ends lost 8 bases and 0 bases respectively, with 11 bases between them. CDR3 length equals 14 residues. The CDR3 loop reads CASAGLRSYNEQFF. CDR3 DNA sequence: TGTGCCAGCGCGGGGCTCCGCTCCTACAATGAGCAGTTCTTC.

V is TRBV5-6 and J is TRBJ1-2; D remains ambiguous. Trimming stripped 4 bases from V and 3 bases from J, with 19 bases between. The germline V gene has CDR1 SGHDT and CDR2 YYEEEE. This CDR3 has 16 amino acids. CDR3 coding DNA: TGTGCCAGCAGCCTGGCCGAGGGAGGCGAGTACTATGGCTACACCTTC. This encodes CASSLAEGGEYYGYTF. The full variable domain, its missing parts supplied by reference TRBV5-6 and TRBJ1-2, is DAGVTQSPTHLIKTRGQQVTLRCSPKSGHDTVSWYQQALGQGPQFIFQYYEEEERQRGNFPDRFSGHQFPNYSSELNVNALLLGDSALYLCASSLAEGGEYYGYTFGSGTRLTVV.

V and J are TRBV18 and TRBJ1-6, with TRBD1 matching 10 bases. The CDR3 has 14 amino acids. V gave up 3 bases and J gave up 7 bases; unmatched junction bases: 0. Germline assignment: CDR1 KGHSH and CDR2 LQKENI. CDR3 DNA: TGTGCCAGCTCACCGACAGGGGGCAATTCACCCCTCCACTTT. It yields the protein CASSPTGGNSPLHF.

This chain connects TRBV29-1 to TRBJ1-2, with D maybe TRBD1 (6 bases). CDR1 and CDR2 (germline): SQVTM, ANQGSEA. The CDR3 consists of 13 residues. V was shortened by 3 bases and J by 4 bases, with 12 bases between the two germline ends. CDR3 sequence (DNA): TGCAGCGTTGACAAGCAGGGGACCTATGGCTACACCTTC. It yields the protein CSVDKQGTYGYTF.

V is TRBV5-1 and J is TRBJ2-5; a weak D match, TRBD1 (6 bases). The germline CDR1 and CDR2 sequences are SGHRS and YFSETQ. Trimming cost V 0 bases and J 2 bases, with 8 bases left between them. The CDR3 is 14 amino acids. CDR3 sequence reads: CASSLAGQQETQYF. CDR3 sequence (DNA): TGCGCCAGCAGCTTGGCCGGACAGCAAGAGACCCAGTACTTC.

The chain is built from TRBV18 and TRBJ1-3, with TRBD1 matching over 7 bases. CDR1 is KGHSH, CDR2 LQKENI, per germline. The CDR3 is 13 residues long. Unmatched junction bases numbered 1, after V lost 4 bases and J lost 4 bases. The CDR3 sequence: CASSLDRGNTIYF. The CDR3 nucleotides are TGTGCCAGCTCACTGGACAGGGGAAACACCATATATTTT.

This chain connects TRBV27 to TRBJ1-1, with 8 bases identical to TRBD1. Germline-derived CDR1 and CDR2 are MNHEY and SMNVEV (reference sequence). V dropped 8 bases and J dropped 5; count of bases not matched to a gene: 13. The length of the CDR3 is 15 residues. The CDR3, as DNA: TGTGCCAGCCGTGGTGGAGCAGGGGGCTTTACTGAAGCTTTCTTT. Amino acids: CASRGGAGGFTEAFF.

The rearrangement uses TRBV25-1 and TRBJ1-4, with 9 bases identical to TRBD1. V dropped 7 bases and J dropped 8; count of bases not matched to a gene: 11. This CDR3 comprises 15 residues. The V gene's germline CDR1 is MGHDK and CDR2 SYGVNS. DNA for the CDR3: TGTGCCAGCACCCCTCCCGGGACAGGGATAGAAAAACTGTTTTTT. Translated: CASTPPGTGIEKLFF.

This rearrangement joins TRBV4-1 to TRBJ1-5; D is unclear. The germline V and J ends were trimmed by 0 bases and 0 bases, with 6 bases remaining between them. The CDR3 totals 15 residues. The V gene's germline CDR1 is MGHRA and CDR2 YSYEKL. As DNA, the CDR3 is TGCGCCAGCAGCCAAGATGGAGATAGCAATCAGCCCCAGCATTTT. As protein: CASSQDGDSNQPQHF.

The genes are TRBV11-2 and TRBJ1-2; 7 bases are a match to TRBD1. V shed 3 bases, J shed 7 bases, and the junction held 8 bases outside the gene matches. The germline CDR1 and CDR2 sequences are SGHAT and FQNNGV. The CDR3 loop spans 14 amino acids. CDR3 sequence reads: CASSLIQGSGGYTF. The CDR3 DNA is TGTGCCAGCAGCTTGATACAGGGGTCAGGTGGCTACACCTTC.

The rearrangement links TRBV5-1 to TRBJ1-1; 8 bases are shared with TRBD1. This CDR3 is 16 amino acids long. Trimming cost V 5 bases and J 2 bases; bases outside gene matches: 11. Germline-derived CDR1 and CDR2 are SGHRS and YFSETQ. The DNA of the CDR3 is TGCGCCAGCAGTCACGGACAGGGAACTTCCAACACTGAAGCTTTCTTT. Encoded protein: CASSHGQGTSNTEAFF.

CDR3 region: CASSPDGSNTEAFF. In nucleotides, the CDR3 is TGCGCCAGCAGCCCAGACGGGTCGAACACTGAAGCTTTCTTT. This sequence joins TRBV5-1 and TRBJ1-1; D is unclear. CDR3 length: 14 amino acids. The V gene lost 4 bases and the J gene lost 1 base, with 11 bases spanning the gap. The germline gives CDR1 SGHRS, CDR2 YFSETQ.

This clone was observed once. The genes are TRBV3-1 (or the pseudogene TRBV3-2) and TRBJ2-4, with 10 positions matching TRBD1. Per the germline V gene, CDR1 is LGHDT and CDR2 is YNNKEL (reference sequence). Unmatched junction bases numbered 4, after V lost 0 bases and J lost 5 bases. The CDR3 length is 16 residues. In DNA, the CDR3 is TGTGCCAGCAGCCAAGATCTTGGGACAGGGGAAAACATTCAGTACTTC. The encoded protein is CASSQDLGTGENIQYF.

This chain uses TRBV4-1 with TRBJ2-5; TRBD1 aligns across 9 bases. V lost 4 bases to trimming and J lost 5 bases; unmatched junction nucleotides: 8. CDR3 length equals 15 residues. The V gene's germline CDR1 is MGHRA and CDR2 YSYEKL. CDR3 loop: CASSRLTGGAETQYF. The CDR3 DNA reads TGCGCCAGCAGCCGCCTTACAGGGGGCGCGGAGACCCAGTACTTC.

The chain links TRBV6-5 to TRBJ2-6; the D is unclear. CDR1 is MNHEY, CDR2 SVGAGI, per germline. This CDR3 comprises 16 residues. The V end was cut by 2 bases, the J end by 2 bases, with 10 bases between. The CDR3 DNA sequence: TGTGCCAGCAGTTACATATCCGGTCCTGGGGCCAACGTCCTGACTTTC. Translation: CASSYISGPGANVLTF.

The gene calls are TRBV12-3 or TRBV12-4 and TRBJ2-2, with D unclear. The CDR3 totals 12 residues. Trimming shortened V by 5 bases and J by 7 bases, and 8 bases separated the two germline ends. The DNA for the CDR3 is TGTGCCAGCAGTCTCCGAGTCGGGGAGCTGTTTTTT. Its protein product is CASSLRVGELFF.

The genes are TRBV15 and TRBJ1-3, with 7 bases matching TRBD1. The V segment lost 5 bases and the J segment 0 bases; nucleotides outside the gene matches: 7. Germline V gives CDR1 LNHNV, CDR2 YYDKDF (reference sequence). The CDR3 extends over 16 amino acids. The DNA of the CDR3 is TGTGCCACCAGCGCAGGGACAGTACTCTCTGGAAACACCATATATTTT. Translating it yields CATSAGTVLSGNTIYF. Supplemented by reference TRBV15 and TRBJ1-3, the full variable domain reads DAMVIQNPRYQVTQFGKPVTLSCSQTLNHNVMYWYQQKSSQAPKLLFHYYDKDFNNEADTPDNFQSRRPNTSFCFLDIRSPGLGDTAMYLCATSAGTVLSGNTIYFGEGSWLTVV.

The chain links TRBV4-1 to TRBJ1-6; D gene ambiguous. V gave up 4 bases and J gave up 13 bases, with 23 bases separating them. This CDR3 has 16 residues. In germline, CDR1 is MGHRA, CDR2 YSYEKL. The CDR3 loop reads CASSPQDRFAAGPLHF. As DNA, the CDR3 is TGCGCCAGCAGCCCACAAGATCGTTTCGCGGCCGGGCCCCTCCACTTT.

This chain connects TRBV13 to TRBJ2-2; 9 nucleotides line up with TRBD1. V lost 4 bases to trimming and J lost 4 bases; unmatched junction nucleotides: 7. Germline-derived CDR1 and CDR2 are PRHDT and FYEKMQ (reference sequence). The CDR3 consists of 16 residues. The CDR3 reads CASSSSDRGLTGELFF. In DNA, the CDR3 is TGTGCCAGCAGCTCCTCGGACAGGGGTCTCACCGGGGAGCTGTTTTTT.

The chain carries TRBV5-4 and TRBJ1-2; TRBD1 matches 9 bases. This CDR3 comprises 16 residues. Per the germline V gene, CDR1 is SGHNT and CDR2 is YYREEE (reference sequence). The V gene end was trimmed by 2 bases and the J gene end by 5 bases; junction bases not matched to a gene: 10. The CDR3 reads CASSFGGGQGMYGYTF. CDR3 coding DNA: TGTGCCAGCAGCTTTGGGGGAGGACAGGGGATGTATGGCTACACCTTC.

This clone was detected only once. The rearrangement uses TRBV7-9 and TRBJ1-4; TRBD1 agrees at 8 bases. The V segment lost 5 bases and the J segment 8 bases; nucleotides outside the gene matches: 7. Germline assignment: CDR1 SEHNR and CDR2 FQNEAQ (reference sequence). The CDR3 spans 14 residues. DNA for the CDR3: TGTGCCAGCAGCAACGGACAGGGAGGGGAAAAACTGTTTTTT. Translated, it gives CASSNGQGGEKLFF.

This sequence joins TRBV6-2 or TRBV6-3 and TRBJ2-5; 8 bases align to TRBD1. Unmatched junction bases numbered 9, after V lost 4 bases and J lost 5 bases. Germline V lookup: CDR1 MNHEY, CDR2 SVGEGT. This CDR3 has 15 residues. The CDR3 sequence is CASSLHDRGRETQYF. CDR3 bases: TGTGCCAGCAGTTTACATGACAGGGGACGGGAGACCCAGTACTTC.